This entry features one T cell receptor beta chain sequence. The data are from a study of blood T cell repertoires in COVID-19. The overall study: The cDNA or gDNA used as material had been derived from T cells, B-cell-depleted T cells, or PBMCs.

Assignment of participants to cohorts was predicated upon participant-reported clinical history. Method: immunoSEQ multiplex PCR; TCRdb's copy keeps in-frame clones and lacks some. This table holds 300,000 to 450,000 clones, roughly 86% found once. The germline gives CDR1 GTSNPN, CDR2 SVGIG (reference sequence). The length of the CDR3 is 13 residues. Trimming left V 4 bases short and J 4 bases short, with 13 bases between. The chain recombines TRBV30 with TRBJ1-2, with D tentatively TRBD1 (5 bases). The receptor was isolated from a young man who had recovered from COVID-19. Specimen: PBMCs or T cells enriched from blood (not recorded which). Written as DNA, the CDR3 is TGTGCCTGGACCTTGGGGCCGGGCTATGGCTACACCTTC. This translates into CAWTLGPGYGYTF.